This TCR beta chain stems from a study of blood T cell repertoires in COVID-19. Study summary: There were acute and convalescent COVID-19 samples, and they came from the United States, Italy and Spain. Nucleic acid was either cDNA or gDNA, and it came from T cells, B-cell-depleted T cells, or PBMCs.

V gave up 2 bases and J gave up 4 bases; unmatched junction bases: 9. Germline V gene sequence: CDR1 LGHDT, CDR2 YNNKEL (reference sequence). This CDR3 has 16 residues. In the authors' methods: From reference gene primer amplification, estimates of nucleated cell counts were derived. Sequencing used immunoSEQ multiplex PCR; TCRdb keeps in-frame clones, though not all of them. The V and J calls and clone size were taken over from that table, and D and trimming were inferred from the DNA. The data hold about 270,000 clones, with 75% to 95% observed a single time. The chain employs TRBV3-1 (or the pseudogene TRBV3-2) and TRBJ2-7, with 9 bases aligning to TRBD1. Source material: peripheral blood. The TCR comes from a person aged 18-35 years with COVID-19, enrolled during active disease. The CDR3 DNA is TGTGCCAGCAGCCAATTCCCGGGACAGGGAGGATACGAGCAGTACTTC. This translates into CASSQFPGQGGYEQYF.